The clone carrying this TCR beta chain was observed at least ten times. The antigen remains undetermined. CDR1 DFQATT and CDR2 SNEGSKA come from the germline V gene (reference sequence). The CDR3 has 14 amino acids. Germline trimming cut 5 bases from V and 4 bases from J; bases unmatched to any gene: 1. The data were obtained in a study of spatial heterogeneity in lung cancer. In the study overall: Detection consistently yielded more beta chains than alpha chains. As counted in raw reads, each unique TCR and UMI combination appeared more than ten times on average. Findings and caveats of the study: Tumoral mutation counts were tracked by counts of expanded intratumoral alpha and beta TCRs.

Carried by each TCR cDNA molecule was a unique molecular identifier. TCRdb used MiXCR to reprocess the 5' RACE reads, holding one entry per CDR3 protein. The sample shows more than 15,000 distinct CDR3 sequences, less than 7.5% of them seen only once. Time point indicated: sample taken at primary tumor resection. Whole RNA obtained from tumor, nontumor lung or frozen PBMC underwent sequencing without sorting. This specimen was lung tumor tissue, taken at surgery. V usage is TRBV20-1 and J usage is TRBJ2-1; 14 bases match TRBD2. This clonotype was obtained from a male donor with early-stage non-small cell lung cancer. CDR3 DNA sequence: TGCAGTGCTTGGACTAGCGGGAGGTACAATGAGCAGTTCTTC. This translates into CSAWTSGRYNEQFF.